This entry describes one T cell receptor beta chain. The target antigen is unknown. The CDR3 consists of 13 residues. Per germline, CDR1 SGHAT and CDR2 FQNNGV. Trimming took 5 bases from V and 4 from J, leaving 11 bases between them. These data come from a study of blood T cells in healthy people across ages. Study-level information: For every two T cells, template switching captured about one barcoded beta molecule. Overall study findings and caveats: Any conclusive comparison of naive versus antigen-experienced cells was prevented by using unsorted PBMCs.

Primers used in a second PCR of about 7 to 12 cycles were a sample-barcoded 5' primer and a J-beta primer mix. Each sample yielded at least 2.5 million CDR3-containing paired-end reads. One entry per CDR3 protein results from TCRdb running MiXCR on the 5' RACE reads. The table lists roughly 1.5 million distinct CDR3 sequences, approximately 39% of them singletons. This clonotype was obtained from a woman aged 18 to 35 in good health. Sequences were obtained from blood. V is TRBV11-2 and J is TRBJ1-2; D may be TRBD1 (6 bases). The CDR3 region is CASSRTALYGYTF. Written as DNA, the CDR3 is TGTGCCAGCAGCCGGACAGCCCTCTATGGCTACACCTTC.